This passage covers 7 T cell receptor beta chains from one sample sequenced in a study of shared clonotypes between healthy human individuals. Libraries were prepared by immunoSEQ multiplex PCR; TCRdb keeps only in-frame clonotypes and omits some of them. Of 2 million to 2.5 million clones in the sample, around 95% were seen once. Sequencing was carried out using naive CD4+ T cells sorted from blood. The subset: CD45RA+ positively selected. Receptors were obtained from a man aged 18 to 30 in good health.

The chain employs TRBV7-9 and TRBJ1-5; the D gene is possibly TRBD1 (5 bases). V lost 3 bases and J lost 2, with 8 bases in between. The germline V gene encodes CDR1 SEHNR and CDR2 FQNEAQ (reference sequence). The CDR3 covers 14 residues. CDR3 nucleotide sequence: TGTGCCAGCAGCTTTTTAGGGGGCAATCAGCCCCAGCATTTT. Its translation: CASSFLGGNQPQHF.

The J gene is TRBJ2-7, the V gene TRBV5-1; D is tentatively TRBD1 or TRBD2 (5 bases each). The germline V gene encodes CDR1 SGHRS and CDR2 YFSETQ. This CDR3 comprises 13 residues. V was shortened by 0 bases and J by 5 bases, with 9 bases between the two germline ends. The CDR3 DNA reads TGCGCCAGCAGCTTGGTAGGGGACCACGAGCAGTACTTC. It encodes CASSLVGDHEQYF.

The genes are TRBV2 and TRBJ1-1; 9 nucleotides match TRBD1. The CDR3 runs 15 residues. The trim removed 6 bases at V and 5 bases at J, leaving 10 bases unmatched. From germline, CDR1 is SNHLY and CDR2 FYNNEI. In DNA form, the CDR3 reads TGTGCCAGCAGGCTACAGGGGGCGAGGTGGACTGAAGCTTTCTTT. Translated: CASRLQGARWTEAFF.

V usage is TRBV21-1 and J usage is TRBJ1-1; whether TRBD1, the table's D call, matches the DNA was not checked. TRBV21-1 is deemed a pseudogene. The CDR3 loop spans 17 amino acids. CDR3 in DNA: TGTGCCAGCAGCCCCCGGGACAGGGGCCTCCTGGACACTGAAGCTTTCTTT. This gives the protein CASSPRDRGLLDTEAFF.

The CDR3 loop is CASSSGGLGDTQYF. The CDR3 DNA is TGTGCCAGCAGTTCCGGGGGGCTCGGAGATACGCAGTATTTT. The rearrangement uses TRBV2 and TRBJ2-3; maybe TRBD2 (7 bases). Germline V gene lookup returns CDR1 SNHLY and CDR2 FYNNEI. The CDR3 is 14 residues long. Trimming took 5 bases from V and 5 from J, leaving 14 bases between them.

This clone was observed once. The same CDR3 arises from other DNA sequences in this sample as well. The gene calls are TRBV19 and TRBJ2-5; D remains ambiguous. With 5 bases removed from V and 4 bases from J, the gap between germline ends came to 8 bases. The CDR3 is 12 amino acids. Germline V gene data show CDR1 as LNHDA and CDR2 as SQIVND (reference sequence). CDR3 DNA sequence: TGTGCCAGTAGTCCCCTGGGAGAGACCCAGTACTTC. The encoded protein is CASSPLGETQYF.

Notes on this clone: An end of the junction differs from the germline gene, which may be a read error. This chain connects TRBV2 to TRBJ1-6; D might be TRBD1 (5 bases). The CDR3 is 15 residues long. Germline CDR1 is SNHLY and CDR2 is FYNNEI. The CDR3: CASSAGPDSNSPLHF. The CDR3 nucleotides are TGTGCCAGCAGTGCGGGGCCTGATAGCAATTCTCCCCTCCACTTT.